This T cell receptor beta chain emerged from a study of identical twins' blood T cells. In the original processing: Clonotypes per individual ranged from about 90,000 to nearly 500,000. TCRdb independently ran MiXCR on the 5' RACE reads; one entry per CDR3 protein. Here the V and J calls rest on TCRdb's processing, not on the authors' analysis. The data show around 380,000 distinct CDR3 sequences, with roughly 27% seen just once and 6.1% held by the top ten. Sequenced material: PBMCs. This receptor was identified in a woman between 18 and 55 years old in good health.

The CDR3 nucleotides read TGTGCCAGCAGCGCCATTGACAGGACTTACGGCTACACCTTC. This gives the protein CASSAIDRTYGYTF. The chain is built from TRBV7-9 and TRBJ1-2; the D gene is possibly TRBD1 (6 bases). V was trimmed by 5 bases and J by 8 bases, leaving 18 bases between them. CDR3 length: 14 amino acids. The germline V gene has CDR1 SEHNR and CDR2 FQNEAQ (reference sequence).